This T cell receptor beta chain was recorded in a study of T cell repertoires in cytomegalovirus infection. The wider study: CMV epitopes, recently identified HLA-C-restricted and well-studied HLA-B-restricted, were used. Based on public TCR beta signatures, there were indications of CMV infection and of a matching HLA type.

From the reads, TCRdb called clonotypes with MiXCR, one entry per CDR3 protein. The sample records 570,000 or so distinct CDR3 sequences, under 45% being singletons. This clonotype was picked up many times. What it binds is unknown. Trimming cost V 4 bases and J 0 bases, with 13 bases left between them. CDR1 and CDR2 (germline): SGHVS, FQNEAQ. This CDR3 is built from 16 residues. This receptor was taken from a human donor in good health (CMV status not recorded). Some clones in this sample may be carry-over from other donors' samples. The genes are TRBV7-8 and TRBJ1-5; D unresolved. The sample here was cultured PBMCs, taken from culture after CMV antigen stimulation. Here the CDR3 reads CASSSSRVYSNQPQHF. In DNA form, the CDR3 reads TGTGCCAGCAGCTCCTCACGGGTCTATAGCAATCAGCCCCAGCATTTT.